The clone carrying this T cell receptor (beta chain) was counted between two and nine times. The antigen is not known. TCRdb reprocessed the reads via MiXCR and lists one record per CDR3 protein. This table holds 7,500 to 8,500 distinct CDR3 sequences, approximately 15% found once. The record originates from a study of liver allograft versus peripheral blood T cells. Study overall: The study compared liver allograft T cell receptor repertoires against peripheral blood repertoires of liver transplant recipients.

The study's findings and limits: A difference was reportedly observed between T cell receptor repertoires inside liver allografts and those in peripheral blood.

The sequence derives from a human patient who had a liver transplant. Some T cells may have originated in the graft donor.

CDR3 DNA sequence: TGTGCCAGCAGTTACCGGAGACTAGCCGCGGAGACCCAGTACTTC. Its translation: CASSYRRLAAETQYF. The chain links TRBV6-2 or TRBV6-3 to TRBJ2-5, with 7 positions matching TRBD2. This CDR3 comprises 15 residues. CDR1 and CDR2 from the germline V gene are MNHEY and SVGEGT. V was pared by 2 bases and J by 5 bases, with 8 bases of the junction left unmatched.